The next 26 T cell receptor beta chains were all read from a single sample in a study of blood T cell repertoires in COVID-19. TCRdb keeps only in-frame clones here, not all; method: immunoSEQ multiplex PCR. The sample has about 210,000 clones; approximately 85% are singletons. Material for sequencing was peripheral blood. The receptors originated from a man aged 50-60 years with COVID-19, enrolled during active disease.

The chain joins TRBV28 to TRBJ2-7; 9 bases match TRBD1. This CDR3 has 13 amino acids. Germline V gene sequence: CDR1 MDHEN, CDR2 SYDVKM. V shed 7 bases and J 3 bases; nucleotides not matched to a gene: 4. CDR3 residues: CASTQGAVYEQYF. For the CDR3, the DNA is TGTGCCAGCACACAGGGGGCGGTCTACGAGCAGTACTTC.

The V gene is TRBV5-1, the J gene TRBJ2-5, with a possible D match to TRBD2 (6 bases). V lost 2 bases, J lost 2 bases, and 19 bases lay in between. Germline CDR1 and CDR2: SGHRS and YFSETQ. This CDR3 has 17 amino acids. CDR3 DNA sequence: TGCGCCAGCAGCTTCTCGGTTACGGGACTCCTGCAAGAGACCCAGTACTTC. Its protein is CASSFSVTGLLQETQYF.

The CDR3: CASSFRDRDYEQYF. In DNA, the CDR3 is TGTGCCAGCAGCTTCAGGGACAGGGATTACGAGCAGTACTTC. This chain connects TRBV5-6 to TRBJ2-7, with TRBD1 matching over 9 bases. This CDR3 spans 14 amino acids. J was trimmed by 4 bases and V by 2 bases; bases with no gene match: 4. Germline CDR1 reads SGHDT; CDR2 reads YYEEEE. Full variable domain (rest looked up from reference TRBV5-6 and TRBJ2-7): DAGVTQSPTHLIKTRGQQVTLRCSPKSGHDTVSWYQQALGQGPQFIFQYYEEEERQRGNFPDRFSGHQFPNYSSELNVNALLLGDSALYLCASSFRDRDYEQYFGPGTRLTVT.

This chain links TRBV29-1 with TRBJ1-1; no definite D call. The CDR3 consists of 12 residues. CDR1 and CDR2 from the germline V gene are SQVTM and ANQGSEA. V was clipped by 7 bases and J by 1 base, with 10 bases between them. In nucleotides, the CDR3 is TGCAGCGGCCAGGAATGGAACACTGAAGCTTTCTTT. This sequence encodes CSGQEWNTEAFF.

The CDR3 region has the DNA TGTGCCAGTAGTGGGGGCTCGGGCTACGAGCAGTACTTC. It translates to CASSGGSGYEQYF. The chain is built from TRBV19 and TRBJ2-7; a weak D match, TRBD1 (6 bases). From germline, CDR1 is LNHDA and CDR2 SQIVND (reference sequence). Trimming cost V 5 bases and J 3 bases, with 11 bases left between them. The CDR3 runs to 13 residues.

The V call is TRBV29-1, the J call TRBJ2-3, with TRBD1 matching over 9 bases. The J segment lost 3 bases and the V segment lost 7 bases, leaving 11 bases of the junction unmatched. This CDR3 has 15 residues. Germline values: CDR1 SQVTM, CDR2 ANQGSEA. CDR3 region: CSAQQGAVGTDTQYF. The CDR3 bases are TGCAGCGCTCAACAGGGGGCGGTTGGGACAGATACGCAGTATTTT.

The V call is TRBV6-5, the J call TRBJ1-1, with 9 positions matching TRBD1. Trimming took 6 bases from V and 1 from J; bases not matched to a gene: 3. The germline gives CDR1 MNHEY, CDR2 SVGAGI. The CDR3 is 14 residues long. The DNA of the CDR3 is TGTGCCAGCAGACGGGACAGGGCGAACACTGAAGCTTTCTTT. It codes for CASRRDRANTEAFF.

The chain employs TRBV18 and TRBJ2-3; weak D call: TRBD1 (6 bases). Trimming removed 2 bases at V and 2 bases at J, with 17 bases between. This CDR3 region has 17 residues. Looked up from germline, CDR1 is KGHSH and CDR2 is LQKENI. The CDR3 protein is CASSPSAPGVITDTQYF. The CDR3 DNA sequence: TGTGCCAGCTCACCAAGCGCGCCAGGGGTCATCACAGATACGCAGTATTTT. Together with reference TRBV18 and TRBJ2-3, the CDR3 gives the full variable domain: NAGVMQNPRHLVRRRGQEARLRCSPMKGHSHVYWYRQLPEEGLKFMVYLQKENIIDESGMPKERFSAEFPKEGPSILRIQQVVRGDSAAYFCASSPSAPGVITDTQYFGPGTRLTVL.

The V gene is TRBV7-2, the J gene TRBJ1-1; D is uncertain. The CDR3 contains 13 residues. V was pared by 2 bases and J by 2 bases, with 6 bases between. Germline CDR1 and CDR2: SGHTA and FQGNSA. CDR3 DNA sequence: TGTGCCAGCAGCTTACCCCTTAACACTGAAGCTTTCTTT. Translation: CASSLPLNTEAFF.

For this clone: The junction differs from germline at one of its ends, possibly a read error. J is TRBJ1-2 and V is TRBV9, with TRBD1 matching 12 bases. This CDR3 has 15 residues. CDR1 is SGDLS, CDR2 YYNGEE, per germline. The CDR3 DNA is TGTGCCAGCAGCGTTTCCCATGGGACAGGGGGCGAGAAATCCTTC. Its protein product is CASSVSHGTGGEKSF.

Here the CDR3 reads CASGDRGHNSPLHF. CDR3 DNA: TGTGCCAGCGGGGACAGGGGGCATAATTCACCCCTCCACTTT. The chain combines TRBV28 with TRBJ1-6; TRBD1 matches at 12 bases. This CDR3 is 14 amino acids long. Unmatched junction bases numbered 1, after V lost 8 bases and J lost 5 bases. The V gene's germline CDR1 is MDHEN and CDR2 SYDVKM. The full variable domain, rest sourced from reference TRBV28 and TRBJ1-6, is DVKVTQSSRYLVKRTGEKVFLECVQDMDHENMFWYRQDPGLGLRLIYFSYDVKMKEKGDIPEGYSVSREKKERFSLILESASTNQTSMYLCASGDRGHNSPLHFGNGTRLTVT.

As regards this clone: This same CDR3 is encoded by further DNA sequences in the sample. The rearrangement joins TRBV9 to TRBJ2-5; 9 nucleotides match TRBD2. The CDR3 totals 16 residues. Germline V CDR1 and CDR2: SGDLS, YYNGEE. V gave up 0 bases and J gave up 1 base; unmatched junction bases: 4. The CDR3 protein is CASSVGSGGLQETQYF. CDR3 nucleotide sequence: TGTGCCAGCAGCGTAGGAAGCGGGGGGCTCCAAGAGACCCAGTACTTC.

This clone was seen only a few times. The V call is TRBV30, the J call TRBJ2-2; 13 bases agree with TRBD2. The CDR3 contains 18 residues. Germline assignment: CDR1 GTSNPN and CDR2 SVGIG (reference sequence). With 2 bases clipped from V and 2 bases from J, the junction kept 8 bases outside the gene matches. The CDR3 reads CAWSSRLAGGQNTGELFF. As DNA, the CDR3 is TGTGCCTGGAGTTCGAGACTAGCGGGGGGTCAAAACACCGGGGAGCTGTTTTTT. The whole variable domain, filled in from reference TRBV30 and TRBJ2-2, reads SQTIHQWPATLVQPVGSPLSLECTVEGTSNPNLYWYRQAAGRGLQLLFYSVGIGQISSEVPQNLSASRPQDRQFILSSKKLLLSDSGFYLCAWSSRLAGGQNTGELFFGEGSRLTVL.

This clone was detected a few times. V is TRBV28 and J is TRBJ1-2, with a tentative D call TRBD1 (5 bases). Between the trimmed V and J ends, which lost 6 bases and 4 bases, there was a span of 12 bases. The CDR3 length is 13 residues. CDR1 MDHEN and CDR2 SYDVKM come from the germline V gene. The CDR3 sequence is CASSEQEGYGYTF. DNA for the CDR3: TGTGCCAGCAGCGAACAGGAGGGCTATGGCTACACCTTC.

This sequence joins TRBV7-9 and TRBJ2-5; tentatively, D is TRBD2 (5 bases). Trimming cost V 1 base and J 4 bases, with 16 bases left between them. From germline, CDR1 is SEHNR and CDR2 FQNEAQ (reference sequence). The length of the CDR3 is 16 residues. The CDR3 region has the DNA TGTGCCAGCAGCTTAGGCACCAGCGGTATTGGAGAGACCCAGTACTTC. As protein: CASSLGTSGIGETQYF.

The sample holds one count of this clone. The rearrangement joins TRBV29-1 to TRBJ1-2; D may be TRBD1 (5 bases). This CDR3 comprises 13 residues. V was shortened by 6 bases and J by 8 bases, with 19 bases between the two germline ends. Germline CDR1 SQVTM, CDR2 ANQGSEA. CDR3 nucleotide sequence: TGCAGCGTCTGGGTTGGGGCAGGAGCCGGCTACACCTTC. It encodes CSVWVGAGAGYTF.

The CDR3 DNA reads as TGCGCCAGCAGCTTGAGCAGGGTTACGAACACTGAAGCTTTCTTT. Its protein product is CASSLSRVTNTEAFF. The chain uses TRBV5-1 and TRBJ1-1, with D perhaps TRBD1 (5 bases). The germline gives CDR1 SGHRS, CDR2 YFSETQ. CDR3 length: 15 amino acids. Between the trimmed V and J ends, which lost 1 base and 1 base, there was a span of 11 bases. The full variable domain, completed using reference TRBV5-1 and TRBJ1-1, is KAGVTQTPRYLIKTRGQQVTLSCSPISGHRSVSWYQQTPGQGLQFLFEYFSETQRNKGNFPGRFSGRQFSNSRSEMNVSTLELGDSALYLCASSLSRVTNTEAFFGQGTRLTVV.

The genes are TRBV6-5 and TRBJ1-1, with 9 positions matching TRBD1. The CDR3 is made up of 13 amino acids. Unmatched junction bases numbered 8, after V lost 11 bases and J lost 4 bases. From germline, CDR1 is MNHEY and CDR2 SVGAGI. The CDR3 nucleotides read TGTGCCGGACAGGGGATCAGGAGCACTGAAGCTTTCTTT. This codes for CAGQGIRSTEAFF.

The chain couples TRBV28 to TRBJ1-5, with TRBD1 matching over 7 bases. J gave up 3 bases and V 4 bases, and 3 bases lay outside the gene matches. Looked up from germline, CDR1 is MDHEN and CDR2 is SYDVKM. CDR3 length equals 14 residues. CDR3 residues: CASSSGTVNQPQHF. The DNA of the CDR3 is TGTGCCAGCAGTTCCGGGACAGTCAATCAGCCCCAGCATTTT.

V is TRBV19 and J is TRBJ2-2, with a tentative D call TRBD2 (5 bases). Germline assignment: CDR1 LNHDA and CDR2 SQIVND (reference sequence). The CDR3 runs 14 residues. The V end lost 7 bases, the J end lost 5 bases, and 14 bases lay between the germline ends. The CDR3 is CASTPRVGTGELFF. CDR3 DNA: TGTGCCAGTACCCCGCGGGTGGGAACCGGGGAGCTGTTTTTT.

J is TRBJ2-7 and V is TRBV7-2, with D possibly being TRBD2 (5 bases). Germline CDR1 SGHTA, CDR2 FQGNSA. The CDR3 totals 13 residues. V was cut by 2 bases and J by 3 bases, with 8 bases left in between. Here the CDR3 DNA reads TGTGCCAGCAGCTTATTCGGGGTCTACGAGCAGTACTTC. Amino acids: CASSLFGVYEQYF. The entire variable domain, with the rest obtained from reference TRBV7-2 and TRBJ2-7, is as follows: GAGVSQSPSNKVTEKGKDVELRCDPISGHTALYWYRQSLGQGLEFLIYFQGNSAPDKSGLPSDRFSAERTGGSVSTLTIQRTQQEDSAVYLCASSLFGVYEQYFGPGTRLTVT.

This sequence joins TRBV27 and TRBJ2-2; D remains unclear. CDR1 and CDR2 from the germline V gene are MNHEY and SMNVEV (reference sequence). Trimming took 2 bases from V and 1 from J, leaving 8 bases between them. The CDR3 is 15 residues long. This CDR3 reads CASSLRRGNTGELFF. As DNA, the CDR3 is TGTGCCAGCAGTTTAAGGCGAGGGAACACCGGGGAGCTGTTTTTT.

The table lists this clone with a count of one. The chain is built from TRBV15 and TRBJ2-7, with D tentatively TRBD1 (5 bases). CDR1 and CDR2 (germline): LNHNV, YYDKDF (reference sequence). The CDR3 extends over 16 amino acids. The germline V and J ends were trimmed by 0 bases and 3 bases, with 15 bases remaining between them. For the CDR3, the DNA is TGTGCCACCAGCAGAGATCTGTTAAGGGGTAGCTACGAGCAGTACTTC. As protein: CATSRDLLRGSYEQYF.

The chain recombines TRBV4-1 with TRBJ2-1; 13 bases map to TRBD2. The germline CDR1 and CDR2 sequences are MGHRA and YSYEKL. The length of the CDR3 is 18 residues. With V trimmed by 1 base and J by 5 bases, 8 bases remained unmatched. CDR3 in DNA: TGCGCCAGCAGCCAAGTCGGCCGGGGACTAGCGGGGAACAATGAGCAGTTCTTC. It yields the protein CASSQVGRGLAGNNEQFF.

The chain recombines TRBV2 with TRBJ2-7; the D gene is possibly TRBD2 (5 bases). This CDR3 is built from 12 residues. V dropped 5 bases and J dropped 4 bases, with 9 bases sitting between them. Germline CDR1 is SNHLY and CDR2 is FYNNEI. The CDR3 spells CASSSGIYEQYF. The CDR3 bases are TGTGCCAGCAGTTCGGGAATATACGAGCAGTACTTC.

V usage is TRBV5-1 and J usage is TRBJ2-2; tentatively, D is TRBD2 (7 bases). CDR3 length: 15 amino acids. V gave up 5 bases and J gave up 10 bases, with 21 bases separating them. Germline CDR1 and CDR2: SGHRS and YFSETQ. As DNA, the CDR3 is TGCGCCAGCAGAGACTCCCGGGGGGCGCCGGCGGAGCTGTTTTTT. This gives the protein CASRDSRGAPAELFF.